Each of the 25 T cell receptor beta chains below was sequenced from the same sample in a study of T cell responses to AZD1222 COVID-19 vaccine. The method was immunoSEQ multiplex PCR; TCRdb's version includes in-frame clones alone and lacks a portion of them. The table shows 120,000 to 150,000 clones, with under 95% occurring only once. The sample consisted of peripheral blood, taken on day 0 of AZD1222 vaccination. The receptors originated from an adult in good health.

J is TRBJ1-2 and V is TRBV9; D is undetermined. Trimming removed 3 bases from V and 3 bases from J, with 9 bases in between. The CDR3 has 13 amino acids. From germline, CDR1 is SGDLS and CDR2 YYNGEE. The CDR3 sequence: CASSANSDYGYTF. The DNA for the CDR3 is TGTGCCAGCAGCGCTAACTCAGACTATGGCTACACCTTC.

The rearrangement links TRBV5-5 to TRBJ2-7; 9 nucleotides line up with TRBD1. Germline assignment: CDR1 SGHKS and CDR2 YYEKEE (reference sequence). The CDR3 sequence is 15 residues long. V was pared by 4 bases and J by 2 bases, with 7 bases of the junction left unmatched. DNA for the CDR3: TGTGCCAGCAGCGCCAGTGGGACAGGGCCCTACGAGCAGTACTTC. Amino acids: CASSASGTGPYEQYF.

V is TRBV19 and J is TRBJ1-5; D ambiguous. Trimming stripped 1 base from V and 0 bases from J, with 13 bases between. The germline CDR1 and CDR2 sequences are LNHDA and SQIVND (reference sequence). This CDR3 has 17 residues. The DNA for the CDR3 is TGTGCCAGTAGTATAGTCGGCAGCCTCTATAGCAATCAGCCCCAGCATTTT. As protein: CASSIVGSLYSNQPQHF.

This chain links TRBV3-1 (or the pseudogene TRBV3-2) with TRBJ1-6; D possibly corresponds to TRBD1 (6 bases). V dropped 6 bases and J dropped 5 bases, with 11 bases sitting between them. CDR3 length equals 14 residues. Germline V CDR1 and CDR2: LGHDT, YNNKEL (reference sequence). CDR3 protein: CASRQGRNNSPLHF. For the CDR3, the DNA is TGTGCCAGCAGACAGGGTCGGAATAATTCACCCCTCCACTTT.

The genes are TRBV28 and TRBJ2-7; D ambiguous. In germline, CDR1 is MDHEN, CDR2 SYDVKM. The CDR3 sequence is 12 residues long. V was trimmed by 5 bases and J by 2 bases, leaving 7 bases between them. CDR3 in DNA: TGTGCCAGCAGTCCCCGGACCTACGAGCAGTACTTC. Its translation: CASSPRTYEQYF.

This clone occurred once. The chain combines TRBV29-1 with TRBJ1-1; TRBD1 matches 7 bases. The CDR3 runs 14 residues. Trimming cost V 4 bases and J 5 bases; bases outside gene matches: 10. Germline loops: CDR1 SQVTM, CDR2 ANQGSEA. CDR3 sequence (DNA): TGCAGCGTTGTGTCGCGGGACAGAGGGACTGAAGCTTTCTTT. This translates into CSVVSRDRGTEAFF.

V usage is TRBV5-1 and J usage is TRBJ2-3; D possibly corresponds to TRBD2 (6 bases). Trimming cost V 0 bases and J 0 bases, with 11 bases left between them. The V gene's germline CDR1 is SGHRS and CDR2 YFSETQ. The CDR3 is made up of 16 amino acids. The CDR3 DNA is TGCGCCAGCAGCTTGGTTACTAGCTCTAGCACAGATACGCAGTATTTT. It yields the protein CASSLVTSSSTDTQYF.

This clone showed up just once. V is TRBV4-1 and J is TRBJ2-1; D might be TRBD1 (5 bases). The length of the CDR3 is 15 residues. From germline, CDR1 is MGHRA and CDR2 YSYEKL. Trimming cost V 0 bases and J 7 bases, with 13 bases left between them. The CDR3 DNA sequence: TGCGCCAGCAGCCAAGAAGGGGTTAGACCAAATGAGCAGTTCTTC. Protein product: CASSQEGVRPNEQFF.

CDR3 nucleotides: TGTGCCAGCAGTTTTCAGGGGCGGCAGTTCTTC. Its protein product is CASSFQGRQFF. J is TRBJ2-1 and V is TRBV12-3 or TRBV12-4; perhaps TRBD1 as D (6 bases). Trimming removed 3 bases at V and 12 bases at J, with 9 bases between. CDR3 size: 11 residues.

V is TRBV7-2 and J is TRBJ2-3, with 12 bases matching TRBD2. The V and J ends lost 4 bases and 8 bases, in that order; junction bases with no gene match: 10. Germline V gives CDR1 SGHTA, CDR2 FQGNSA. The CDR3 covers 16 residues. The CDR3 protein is CASSYRLAGVRGTQYF. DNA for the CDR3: TGTGCCAGCAGCTACCGACTAGCGGGAGTCCGGGGTACGCAGTATTTT.

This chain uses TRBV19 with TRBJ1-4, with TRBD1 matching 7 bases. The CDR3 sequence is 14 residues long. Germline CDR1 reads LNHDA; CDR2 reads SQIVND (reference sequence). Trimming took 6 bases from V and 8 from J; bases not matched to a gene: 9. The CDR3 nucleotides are TGTGCCAGTAGCTTGACAGGGATCAACGAAAAACTGTTTTTT. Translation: CASSLTGINEKLFF.

The CDR3 here is CASSLGQGLEGYTF. The CDR3 DNA follows: TGTGCCAGCAGTCTGGGACAGGGGTTGGAAGGCTACACCTTC. The chain couples TRBV2 to TRBJ1-2; TRBD1 matches at 10 bases. Germline loops: CDR1 SNHLY, CDR2 FYNNEI. The ends lost 5 bases at V and 8 bases at J; junction bases unmatched: 8. The CDR3 has 14 residues.

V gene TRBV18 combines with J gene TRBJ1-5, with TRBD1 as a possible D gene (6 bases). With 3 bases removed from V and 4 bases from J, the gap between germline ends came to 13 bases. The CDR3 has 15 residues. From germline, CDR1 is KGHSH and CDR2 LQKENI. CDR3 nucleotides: TGTGCCAGCTCACCTGGGGCAGGGGTAAATCAGCCCCAGCATTTT. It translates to CASSPGAGVNQPQHF.

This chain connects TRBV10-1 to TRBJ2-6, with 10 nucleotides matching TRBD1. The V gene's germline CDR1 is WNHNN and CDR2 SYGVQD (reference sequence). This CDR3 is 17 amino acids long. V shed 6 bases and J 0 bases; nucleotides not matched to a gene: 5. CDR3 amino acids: CASRGTGASSGANVLTF. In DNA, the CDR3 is TGCGCCAGCAGGGGGACAGGGGCGAGCTCTGGGGCCAACGTCCTGACTTTC.

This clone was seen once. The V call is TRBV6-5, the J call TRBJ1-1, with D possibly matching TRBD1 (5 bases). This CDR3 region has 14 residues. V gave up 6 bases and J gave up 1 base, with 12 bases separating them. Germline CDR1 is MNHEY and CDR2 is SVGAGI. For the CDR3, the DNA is TGTGCCAGCAGCAGAGGAGGGGCGAACACTGAAGCTTTCTTT. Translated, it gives CASSRGGANTEAFF.

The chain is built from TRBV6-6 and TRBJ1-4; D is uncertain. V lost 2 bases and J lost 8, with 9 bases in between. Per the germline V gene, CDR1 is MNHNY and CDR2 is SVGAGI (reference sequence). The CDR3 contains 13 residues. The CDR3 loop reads CASSYAAGEKLFF. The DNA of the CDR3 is TGTGCCAGCAGTTACGCGGCGGGGGAAAAACTGTTTTTT.

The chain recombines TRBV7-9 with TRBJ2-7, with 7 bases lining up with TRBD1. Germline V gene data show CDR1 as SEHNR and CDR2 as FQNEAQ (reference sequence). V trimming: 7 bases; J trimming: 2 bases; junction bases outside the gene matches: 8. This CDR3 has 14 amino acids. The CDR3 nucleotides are TGTGCCAGCACCCCCGGGACAGATGCCTACGAGCAGTACTTC. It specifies CASTPGTDAYEQYF.

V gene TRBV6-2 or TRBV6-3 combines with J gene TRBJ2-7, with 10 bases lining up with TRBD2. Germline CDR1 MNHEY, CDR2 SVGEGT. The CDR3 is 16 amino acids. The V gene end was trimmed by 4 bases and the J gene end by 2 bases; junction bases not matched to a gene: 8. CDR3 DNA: TGTGCCAGCAGTTCCCGGACTAGCGGTGCCCCCTACGAGCAGTACTTC. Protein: CASSSRTSGAPYEQYF.

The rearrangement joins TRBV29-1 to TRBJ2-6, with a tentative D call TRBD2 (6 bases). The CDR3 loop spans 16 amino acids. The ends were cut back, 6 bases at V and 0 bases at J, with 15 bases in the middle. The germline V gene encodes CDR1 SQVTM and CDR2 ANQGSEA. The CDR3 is CSVPRVGSSGANVLTF. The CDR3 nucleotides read TGCAGCGTGCCCCGAGTCGGGAGCTCTGGGGCCAACGTCCTGACTTTC.

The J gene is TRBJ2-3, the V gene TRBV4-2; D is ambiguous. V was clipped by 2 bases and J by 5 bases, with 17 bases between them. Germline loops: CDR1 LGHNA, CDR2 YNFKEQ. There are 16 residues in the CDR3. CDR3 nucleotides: TGTGCCAGCAGCCAACCCTCGGGTCTATGGGTAGATACGCAGTATTTT. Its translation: CASSQPSGLWVDTQYF.

The CDR3 loop is CASSPGTGQDAKLFF. The CDR3 nucleotides read TGTGCCAGCAGCCCAGGGACAGGGCAAGATGCAAAACTGTTTTTT. This chain joins TRBV7-2 and TRBJ1-4; 9 bases fit TRBD1. This CDR3 comprises 15 residues. Looked up from germline, CDR1 is SGHTA and CDR2 is FQGNSA. The ends lost 5 bases at V and 10 bases at J; junction bases unmatched: 11.

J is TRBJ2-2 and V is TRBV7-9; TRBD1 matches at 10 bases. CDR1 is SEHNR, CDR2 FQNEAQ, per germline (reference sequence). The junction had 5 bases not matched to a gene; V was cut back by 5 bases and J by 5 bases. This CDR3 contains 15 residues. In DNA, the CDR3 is TGTGCCAGCAGCGAGACGGGACAGGGGACCGGGGAGCTGTTTTTT. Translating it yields CASSETGQGTGELFF.

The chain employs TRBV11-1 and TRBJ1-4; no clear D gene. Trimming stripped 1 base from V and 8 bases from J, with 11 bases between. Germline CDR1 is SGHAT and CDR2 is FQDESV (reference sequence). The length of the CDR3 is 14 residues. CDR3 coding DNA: TGTGCCAGCAGCTTAGACCCCGGAGGGGAAAAACTGTTTTTT. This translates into CASSLDPGGEKLFF.

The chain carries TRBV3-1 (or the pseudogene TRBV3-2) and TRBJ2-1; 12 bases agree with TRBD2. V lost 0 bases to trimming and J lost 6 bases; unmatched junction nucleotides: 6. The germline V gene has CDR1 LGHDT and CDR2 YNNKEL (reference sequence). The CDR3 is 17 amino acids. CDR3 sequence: CASSQEVGLAGINEQFF. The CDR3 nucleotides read TGTGCCAGCAGCCAAGAAGTAGGACTAGCGGGGATCAATGAGCAGTTCTTC.

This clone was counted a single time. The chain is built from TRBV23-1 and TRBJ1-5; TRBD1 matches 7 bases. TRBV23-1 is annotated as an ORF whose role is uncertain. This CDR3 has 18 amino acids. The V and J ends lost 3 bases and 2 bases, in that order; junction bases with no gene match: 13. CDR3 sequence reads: CASSQAAHDRVGNQPQHF. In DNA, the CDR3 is TGCGCCAGCAGTCAGGCGGCTCACGACAGGGTAGGCAATCAGCCCCAGCATTTT.